This section outlines one T cell receptor (beta chain) sequence together with its context. Other DNA sequences from this sample encode an identical CDR3 as well. This sample was included in a study of OX40 agonist ivuxolimab in advanced cancers. V was clipped by 5 bases and J by 0 bases, with 11 bases between them. Germline V lookup: CDR1 SGHTA, CDR2 FQGNSA. The CDR3 runs 14 residues. TCRdb's table, derived via immunoSEQ multiplex PCR, lists solely in-frame clones and lacks some. The sample records 75,000 to 95,000 clones, 90% to 95% being singletons. The material was CD4+ or CD8+ T cells sorted from blood, obtained in a trial of the OX40 agonist ivuxolimab. The clonotype originates from an adult with an advanced solid tumor such as melanoma, head and neck, liver or kidney cancer. The chain uses TRBV7-2 and TRBJ2-7, with D perhaps matching TRBD1 (6 bases). The CDR3, as DNA: TGTGCCAGCAGCCCCAGACAGGTCTCCTACGAGCAGTACTTC. It specifies CASSPRQVSYEQYF.